This T cell receptor beta chain was observed in a study of blood T cell repertoires in COVID-19. Across the study: The United States, Italy and Spain were the sources of the acute and convalescent COVID-19 samples. PBMCs, B-cell-depleted T cells, or T cells were the source of the cDNA or gDNA that made up the material.

With V trimmed by 1 base and J by 7 bases, 15 bases remained unmatched. Germline loops: CDR1 SGHVS, CDR2 FQNEAQ. The CDR3 has 18 residues. Sequenced by immunoSEQ multiplex PCR; TCRdb stores in-frame clones only, minus some. This sample has over 45,000 clones; approximately 82% occur once, and the top ten carry approximately 7.7%. Sequenced input: peripheral blood. This TCR was sampled from a woman aged 80 or older with acute or convalescent COVID-19. The chain couples TRBV7-8 to TRBJ2-2; 7 positions agree with TRBD1. In nucleotides, the CDR3 is TGTGCCAGCAGCTTAGGATCCCGGGACAGCCCGTACGGCGGGGAGCTGTTTTTT. This sequence encodes CASSLGSRDSPYGGELFF.